This is a list of T cell receptor beta chains from one sample in a study of T cell responses to AZD1222 COVID-19 vaccine. The protocol was immunoSEQ multiplex PCR, while the TCRdb copy is restricted to in-frame clones and leaves out a portion. The table records 100,000 to 150,000 clones, more than 90% of them present only once. Material: peripheral blood, obtained 28 days after the second AZD1222 dose. The source of these receptors is an adult who received the AZD1222 COVID-19 vaccine. Both conserved end residues are part of each CDR3. The order of the fields is CDR3 protein, V gene.

cdr3_aa: CASIMGGSGYGYTF
v_call: TRBV2

cdr3_aa: CASSQDLAGVANTEAFF
v_call: TRBV4-3

cdr3_aa: CASSLRTGATNEQFF
v_call: TRBV7-3

cdr3_aa: CASSLTGWGTTNEKLFF
v_call: TRBV5-6

cdr3_aa: CASNVDGSPNSPLHF
v_call: TRBV9

cdr3_aa: CASSLGQFQETQYF
v_call: TRBV28

cdr3_aa: CASSLVGWGTDTQYF
v_call: TRBV5-6

cdr3_aa: CASSRRGRNQPQHF
v_call: TRBV5-6

cdr3_aa: CASSTGQGMFGYTGELFF
v_call: TRBV7-3

cdr3_aa: CASSLNRASPLHF
v_call: TRBV7-2

cdr3_aa: CASSTKQGRFSYEQYF
v_call: TRBV27

cdr3_aa: CSASPGAEAFF
v_call: TRBV20-1

cdr3_aa: CASSQDRTDGYTF
v_call: TRBV4-2

cdr3_aa: CASSESGTSGSPGYEQYF
v_call: TRBV6-1

cdr3_aa: CASSGGNEKLFF
v_call: TRBV11-3

cdr3_aa: CASSLRERAGNTIYF
v_call: TRBV5-6

cdr3_aa: CASSYSAGLQPQHF
v_call: TRBV6-5

cdr3_aa: CASSLSITDTQYF
v_call: TRBV7-2

cdr3_aa: CASSHRPAAGEQYF
v_call: TRBV3-1/TRBV3-2

cdr3_aa: CASTETGLNTEAFF
v_call: TRBV11-2

cdr3_aa: CASSYGRIGYTF
v_call: TRBV6-2/TRBV6-3

cdr3_aa: CASSQDLAGRGSETQYF
v_call: TRBV14

cdr3_aa: CASSFGGGPDEQFF
v_call: TRBV7-2

cdr3_aa: CASSQEFASGYNEQFF
v_call: TRBV4-2